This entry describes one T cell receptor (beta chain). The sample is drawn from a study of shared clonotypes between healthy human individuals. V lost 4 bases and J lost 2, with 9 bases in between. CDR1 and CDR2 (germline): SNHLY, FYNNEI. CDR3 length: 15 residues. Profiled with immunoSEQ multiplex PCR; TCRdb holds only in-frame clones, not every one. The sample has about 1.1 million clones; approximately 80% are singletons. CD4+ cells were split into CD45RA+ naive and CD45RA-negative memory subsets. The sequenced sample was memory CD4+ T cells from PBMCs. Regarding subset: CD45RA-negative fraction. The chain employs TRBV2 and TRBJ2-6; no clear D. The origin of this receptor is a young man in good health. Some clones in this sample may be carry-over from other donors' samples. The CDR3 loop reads CASSGTLPGANVLTF. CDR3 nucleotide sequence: TGTGCCAGCAGTGGGACCCTCCCTGGGGCCAACGTCCTGACTTTC.